The next 17 T cell receptor beta chains were all read from a single sample in a study of T cells in localized non-small cell lung cancer. The method was immunoSEQ multiplex PCR; TCRdb's version includes in-frame clones alone and lacks a portion of them. The data hold some 53,000 clones, with roughly 88% observed a single time. This specimen was peripheral blood, taken before any cancer treatment. The receptors were gathered from a male donor aged 60 or older with stage III squamous cell lung carcinoma.

J is TRBJ2-3 and V is TRBV7-2; TRBD2 matches at 14 bases. V gave up 10 bases and J gave up 5 bases; unmatched junction bases: 11. CDR3 length equals 16 residues. Germline V gene data show CDR1 as SGHTA and CDR2 as FQGNSA. As DNA, the CDR3 is TGTGCCATCTCCTTGGGACTAGCGGGAGCAGGAGATACGCAGTATTTT. Its translation: CAISLGLAGAGDTQYF.

This CDR3 reads CASSLWQVKETQYF. CDR3 DNA: TGCGCCAGCAGCTTGTGGCAGGTTAAAGAGACCCAGTACTTC. The chain is built from TRBV5-1 and TRBJ2-5; no reliable D call. V shed 1 base and J shed 3 bases, with 10 bases lying between them. Per the germline V gene, CDR1 is SGHRS and CDR2 is YFSETQ. The CDR3 has 14 residues.

This chain joins TRBV15 and TRBJ1-4, with a weak D call TRBD1 (5 bases). The germline V gene has CDR1 LNHNV and CDR2 YYDKDF (reference sequence). This CDR3 is built from 16 residues. The ends were cut back, 0 bases at V and 3 bases at J, with 11 bases in the middle. This CDR3 reads CATSRDLQGSNEKLFF. The CDR3 DNA sequence: TGTGCCACCAGCAGAGACTTGCAGGGATCTAATGAAAAACTGTTTTTT.

The chain uses TRBV19 and TRBJ1-1, with 10 bases identical to TRBD1. The CDR3 runs 16 residues. J lost 1 base, V lost 3 bases, and 5 bases had no gene match. Germline V gene sequence: CDR1 LNHDA, CDR2 SQIVND (reference sequence). The CDR3 coding sequence is TGTGCCAGTAGTATTGGGACAGGGGAGCCGAACACTGAAGCTTTCTTT. Its translation: CASSIGTGEPNTEAFF.

The chain links TRBV2 to TRBJ2-2; 9 positions match TRBD1. J lost 5 bases, V lost 7 bases, and 11 bases had no gene match. The CDR3 has 16 residues. Germline V gene sequence: CDR1 SNHLY, CDR2 FYNNEI. The CDR3 DNA sequence: TGTGCCAGCAACCTACAGGGGGCGCGAAGTACCGGGGAGCTGTTTTTT. Amino acids: CASNLQGARSTGELFF.

The chain is built from TRBV21-1 and TRBJ1-6; the table gives TRBD1 as D, unverified against the DNA. TRBV21-1 is termed a pseudogene. The CDR3 loop spans 14 amino acids. For the CDR3, the DNA is TGTGCCAGCTTGTCACAGGGGGTTAATTCACCCCTCCACTTT. The encoded protein is CASLSQGVNSPLHF.

This chain joins TRBV7-8 and TRBJ2-1, with 9 bases lining up with TRBD1. J lost 0 bases, V lost 4 bases, and 1 base had no gene match. The CDR3 extends over 15 amino acids. Germline loops: CDR1 SGHVS, CDR2 FQNEAQ. CDR3 DNA sequence: TGTGCCAGCAGCTGGGGACAGGGCTCCTACAATGAGCAGTTCTTC. It is translated as CASSWGQGSYNEQFF. The full variable domain, rest sourced from reference TRBV7-8 and TRBJ2-1, is GAGVSQSPRYKVAKRGQDVALRCDPISGHVSLFWYQQALGQGPEFLTYFQNEAQLDKSGLPSDRFFAERPEGSVSTLKIQRTQQEDSAVYLCASSWGQGSYNEQFFGPGTRLTVL.

The rearrangement links TRBV9 to TRBJ2-3; D not certain. Germline CDR1 is SGDLS and CDR2 is YYNGEE. The CDR3 is made up of 14 amino acids. Trimming left V 4 bases short and J 1 base short, with 10 bases between. The CDR3 region has the DNA TGTGCCAGCAGCACCCGCGCGGGCACAGATACGCAGTATTTT. Amino acids: CASSTRAGTDTQYF. Complete variable domain (other parts from reference TRBV9 and TRBJ2-3): DSGVTQTPKHLITATGQRVTLRCSPRSGDLSVYWYQQSLDQGLQFLIQYYNGEERAKGNILERFSAQQFPDLHSELNLSSLELGDSALYFCASSTRAGTDTQYFGPGTRLTVL.

This chain connects TRBV7-2 to TRBJ2-7; the D gene is possibly TRBD1 (6 bases). The length of the CDR3 is 16 residues. CDR1 and CDR2 (germline): SGHTA, FQGNSA. V was pared by 4 bases and J by 2 bases, with 18 bases between. DNA for the CDR3: TGTGCCAGCAGCTCCCTCCCCACGGACAGAACCTACGAGCAGTACTTC. It specifies CASSSLPTDRTYEQYF.

J is TRBJ1-5 and V is TRBV2; D gene ambiguous. Trimming removed 4 bases at V and 6 bases at J, with 7 bases between. CDR1 and CDR2 from the germline V gene are SNHLY and FYNNEI. The CDR3 extends over 12 amino acids. In DNA, the CDR3 is TGTGCCAGCAGTGGCCCCCGTCAGCCCCAGCATTTT. Residues: CASSGPRQPQHF. Together with reference TRBV2 and TRBJ1-5, the CDR3 gives the full variable domain: EPEVTQTPSHQVTQMGQEVILRCVPISNHLYFYWYRQILGQKVEFLVSFYNNEISEKSEIFDDQFSVERPDGSNFTLKIRSTKLEDSAMYFCASSGPRQPQHFGDGTRLSIL.

The V and J genes are TRBV27 and TRBJ2-1, with D possibly TRBD2 on 6 matching bases. The CDR3 runs to 11 residues. Per the germline V gene, CDR1 is MNHEY and CDR2 is SMNVEV (reference sequence). The ends were cut back, 6 bases at V and 10 bases at J, with 10 bases in the middle. The CDR3 coding sequence is TGTGCCAGCAGGCGGGGTGCGGAGCAGTTCTTC. As protein: CASRRGAEQFF.

This sequence joins TRBV19 and TRBJ1-2; unclear D gene. The CDR3 is 13 amino acids. V lost 3 bases, J lost 2 bases, and 7 bases lay in between. Germline V lookup: CDR1 LNHDA, CDR2 SQIVND (reference sequence). For the CDR3, the DNA is TGTGCCAGTAGTATGCGCAGAAACTATGGCTACACCTTC. Encoded protein: CASSMRRNYGYTF.

The chain uses TRBV14 and TRBJ1-6; no definite D call. Looked up from germline, CDR1 is SGHDN and CDR2 is FVKESK. V gave up 2 bases and J gave up 6 bases, with 8 bases separating them. The CDR3 is 14 amino acids. CDR3 region: CASSQPPANSPLHF. DNA of the CDR3: TGTGCCAGCAGCCAACCGCCGGCTAATTCACCCCTCCACTTT.

V and J are TRBV5-1 and TRBJ2-2; D is unclear. Germline loops: CDR1 SGHRS, CDR2 YFSETQ. This CDR3 contains 15 residues. The germline V and J ends were trimmed by 4 bases and 0 bases, with 10 bases remaining between them. For the CDR3, the DNA is TGCGCCAGCAGCCAGACAAACGCGAACACCGGGGAGCTGTTTTTT. Translated: CASSQTNANTGELFF.

The chain links TRBV7-2 to TRBJ2-7, with a weak D call TRBD2 (7 bases). Germline V gene data show CDR1 as SGHTA and CDR2 as FQGNSA. The CDR3 contains 17 residues. Trimming cost V 2 bases and J 6 bases, with 23 bases left between them. The CDR3 region has the DNA TGTGCCAGCAGCTTAAATAGGGTAGGGAGGGGGGTCTCCGAGCAGTACTTC. Its translation is CASSLNRVGRGVSEQYF. The full variable domain, its missing parts supplied by reference TRBV7-2 and TRBJ2-7, is GAGVSQSPSNKVTEKGKDVELRCDPISGHTALYWYRQSLGQGLEFLIYFQGNSAPDKSGLPSDRFSAERTGGSVSTLTIQRTQQEDSAVYLCASSLNRVGRGVSEQYFGPGTRLTVT.

V is TRBV30 and J is TRBJ2-7, with 11 bases matching TRBD2. The CDR3 covers 15 residues. The V segment lost 0 bases and the J segment 7 bases; nucleotides outside the gene matches: 8. CDR1 and CDR2 from the germline V gene are GTSNPN and SVGIG (reference sequence). Here the CDR3 DNA reads TGTGCCTGGAGTGTACTTAGCGGGGGGGCCGGGGAGCAGTACTTC. Translation gives CAWSVLSGGAGEQYF.

V gene TRBV19 combines with J gene TRBJ1-5; D is undetermined. The CDR3 contains 13 residues. With 8 bases removed from V and 6 bases from J, the gap between germline ends came to 14 bases. Germline assignment: CDR1 LNHDA and CDR2 SQIVND (reference sequence). CDR3 coding DNA: TGTGCCAGTCTGGACCGGGGAGGTCAGCCCCAGCATTTT. Translation gives CASLDRGGQPQHF.